The sequence of this TCR beta chain was determined in a study of blood T cell repertoires in COVID-19. Study-wide background: Italy, Spain and the United States were the sources of the convalescent and acute COVID-19 samples. Sample material is recorded as cDNA or gDNA derived from T cells, B-cell-depleted T cells, or PBMCs.

Assay: immunoSEQ multiplex PCR; the TCRdb copy retains only in-frame clones and omits some. The data hold some 97,000 clones, with 85% to 90% observed a single time. The sequence was obtained from a human donor in a cohort sampled during active COVID-19. The specimen was peripheral blood.

CDR3 sequence (DNA): TGCAGCCCCCTCAACAGGAGCTCCTACAATGAGCAGTTCTTC. This codes for CSPLNRSSYNEQFF. V usage is TRBV29-1 and J usage is TRBJ2-1, with D possibly being TRBD1 (5 bases). Germline V lookup: CDR1 SQVTM, CDR2 ANQGSEA. Trimming took off 8 bases at V and 0 bases at J, with 14 bases between the two ends. The CDR3 is made up of 14 amino acids.